The 22 T cell receptor beta chains in this list originate from one sample, sequenced in a study of control samples from healthy donors and cancer patients. Generated by immunoSEQ multiplex PCR, the TCRdb table keeps only in-frame clones and is missing some. Among about 120,000 clones listed, more than 75% were seen once. The sample consisted of blood. These receptors originate from a woman aged 70 to 79 in good health.

This clone was picked up a small number of times. The chain is built from TRBV7-9 and TRBJ2-7; D remains ambiguous. The V end lost 3 bases, the J end lost 3 bases, and 6 bases lay between the germline ends. The germline gives CDR1 SEHNR, CDR2 FQNEAQ (reference sequence). The CDR3 contains 12 residues. The CDR3 reads CASSFQFYEQYF. CDR3 DNA: TGTGCCAGCAGCTTTCAGTTCTACGAGCAGTACTTC.

V is TRBV28 and J is TRBJ2-2; D uncertain. The CDR3 totals 15 residues. Germline loops: CDR1 MDHEN, CDR2 SYDVKM. Trimming shortened V by 5 bases and J by 6 bases, and 16 bases separated the two germline ends. CDR3 amino acids: CASSSPALGAGELFF. The CDR3 DNA follows: TGTGCCAGCAGTAGTCCCGCTTTGGGTGCCGGGGAGCTGTTTTTT.

The chain combines TRBV5-1 with TRBJ1-4, with D perhaps matching TRBD1 (5 bases). Trimming removed 4 bases from V and 2 bases from J, with 12 bases in between. This CDR3 is 15 amino acids long. Looked up from germline, CDR1 is SGHRS and CDR2 is YFSETQ. The DNA of the CDR3 is TGCGCCAGCAGCACTTCTGGGGACACTAATGAAAAACTGTTTTTT. Its protein product is CASSTSGDTNEKLFF. The full variable domain, with the rest looked up from reference TRBV5-1 and TRBJ1-4, is KAGVTQTPRYLIKTRGQQVTLSCSPISGHRSVSWYQQTPGQGLQFLFEYFSETQRNKGNFPGRFSGRQFSNSRSEMNVSTLELGDSALYLCASSTSGDTNEKLFFGSGTQLSVL.

V gene TRBV4-1 combines with J gene TRBJ1-1; D is unresolved. Germline CDR1 and CDR2: MGHRA and YSYEKL. This CDR3 spans 14 amino acids. Between the trimmed V and J ends, which lost 1 base and 0 bases, there was a span of 6 bases. The CDR3 protein is CASSQAAMNTEAFF. In DNA form, the CDR3 reads TGCGCCAGCAGCCAAGCGGCCATGAACACTGAAGCTTTCTTT.

The rearrangement links TRBV18 to TRBJ1-5; TRBD1 might be the D (6 bases). The CDR3 length is 14 residues. Germline V gene lookup returns CDR1 KGHSH and CDR2 LQKENI. Deletions cut 4 bases from V and 6 bases from J, with 13 bases between. The CDR3 loop reads CASSLNREGQPQHF. The CDR3 nucleotides are TGTGCCAGCTCACTAAACAGGGAGGGTCAGCCCCAGCATTTT.

The gene calls are TRBV10-1 and TRBJ2-2; 8 nucleotides align to TRBD2. Germline trimming cut 5 bases from V and 6 bases from J; bases unmatched to any gene: 2. The CDR3 sequence is 13 residues long. Germline V gene data show CDR1 as WNHNN and CDR2 as SYGVQD (reference sequence). The CDR3 bases are TGCGCCAGCAGTAGCGGGGGTGCCGGGGAGCTGTTTTTT. This encodes CASSSGGAGELFF.

The chain links TRBV7-2 to TRBJ1-2; unclear D gene. The V gene's germline CDR1 is SGHTA and CDR2 FQGNSA. Trimming took 5 bases from V and 8 from J, leaving 12 bases between them. CDR3 length equals 12 residues. The CDR3 here is CASSPDRGGYTF. In nucleotides, the CDR3 is TGTGCCAGCAGCCCGGACCGAGGGGGCTACACCTTC. The variable domain in full, completed from reference TRBV7-2 and TRBJ1-2, reads GAGVSQSPSNKVTEKGKDVELRCDPISGHTALYWYRQSLGQGLEFLIYFQGNSAPDKSGLPSDRFSAERTGGSVSTLTIQRTQQEDSAVYLCASSPDRGGYTFGSGTRLTVV.

This clone has more than one count but fewer than ten. The genes are TRBV7-9 and TRBJ1-6, with 10 bases aligning to TRBD1. Losses at the gene ends were 3 bases for V and 8 bases for J; bases not matched to a gene: 1. The CDR3 loop spans 14 amino acids. Germline loops: CDR1 SEHNR, CDR2 FQNEAQ (reference sequence). The CDR3 is CASSFGTGDSPLHF. In DNA form, the CDR3 reads TGTGCCAGCAGCTTCGGGACAGGGGATTCACCCCTCCACTTT.

CDR3 DNA sequence: TGCGCCAGCAGCTCTCCCGGGAGGGGCGAACGAGGCTACACCTTC. Protein sequence: CASSSPGRGERGYTF. V and J are TRBV5-1 and TRBJ1-2, with a tentative D call TRBD1 (5 bases). Germline V gives CDR1 SGHRS, CDR2 YFSETQ. V shed 3 bases and J shed 8 bases, with 20 bases lying between them. This CDR3 comprises 15 residues.

V usage is TRBV3-1 (or the pseudogene TRBV3-2) and J usage is TRBJ2-1; D is possibly TRBD1 (6 bases). The CDR3 loop spans 15 amino acids. V was clipped by 5 bases and J by 8 bases, with 19 bases between them. From germline, CDR1 is LGHDT and CDR2 YNNKEL (reference sequence). DNA of the CDR3: TGTGCCAGCAGCAGCCGGTCCTCCTCAGGGGATGAGCAGTTCTTC. Translated, it gives CASSSRSSSGDEQFF.

The chain carries TRBV4-1 and TRBJ1-2; the D gene is possibly TRBD1 (6 bases). The V end lost 3 bases, the J end lost 4 bases, and 18 bases lay between the germline ends. The CDR3 consists of 16 residues. The germline V gene has CDR1 MGHRA and CDR2 YSYEKL. The CDR3 DNA reads TGCGCCAGCAGCCACGAACCGGGACAAGAAGGCTATGGCTACACCTTC. Encoded protein: CASSHEPGQEGYGYTF.

This rearrangement joins TRBV7-2 to TRBJ2-1, with 7 bases lining up with TRBD1. The germline CDR1 and CDR2 sequences are SGHTA and FQGNSA. Trimming removed 6 bases from V and 0 bases from J; junction bases left unmatched: 2. This CDR3 is 14 amino acids long. The DNA of the CDR3 is TGTGCCAGCAGTGCAGGGGGCTCCTACAATGAGCAGTTCTTC. It codes for CASSAGGSYNEQFF.

The CDR3 protein is CAITPGQATYEQYF. Written as DNA, the CDR3 is TGTGCCATCACTCCGGGACAGGCAACCTACGAGCAGTACTTC. The chain combines TRBV10-3 with TRBJ2-7; TRBD1 aligns across 8 bases. The CDR3 sequence is 14 residues long. Germline lookup yields CDR1 ENHRY and CDR2 SYGVKD. V was clipped by 7 bases and J by 2 bases; unmatched bases: 7.

This chain uses TRBV12-3 or TRBV12-4 with TRBJ1-5; a possible D gene is TRBD1 (6 bases). This CDR3 region has 13 residues. Deletions cut 6 bases from V and 3 bases from J, with 9 bases between. The CDR3, as DNA: TGTGCCAGCAGCCGGACAGACAATCAGCCCCAGCATTTT. Translated, it gives CASSRTDNQPQHF.

The chain recombines TRBV4-1 with TRBJ1-1; 9 nucleotides align to TRBD1. V lost 2 bases to trimming and J lost 8 bases; unmatched junction nucleotides: 9. Germline values: CDR1 MGHRA, CDR2 YSYEKL. This CDR3 is 15 amino acids long. The CDR3 DNA follows: TGCGCCAGCAGCCAAATAGGGACAGGGAACCAAGAAGCTTTCTTT. Residues: CASSQIGTGNQEAFF.

This clone was counted once. The chain recombines TRBV4-2 with TRBJ1-1; no firm D call. V lost 0 bases and J 6 bases, leaving 17 bases between the germline ends. This CDR3 contains 16 residues. Per the germline V gene, CDR1 is LGHNA and CDR2 is YNFKEQ. CDR3 protein: CASSQESNVDYSEAFF. The CDR3 nucleotides read TGTGCCAGCAGCCAAGAATCCAATGTGGATTACTCTGAAGCTTTCTTT.

J is TRBJ1-2 and V is TRBV4-2, with a weak D call TRBD1 (5 bases). Germline V CDR1 and CDR2: LGHNA, YNFKEQ. V lost 1 base to trimming and J lost 1 base, with 10 bases between them. The CDR3 has 15 amino acids. CDR3 sequence (DNA): TGTGCCAGCAGCCAAGGGGACGGAAATAACTATGGCTACACCTTC. Protein sequence: CASSQGDGNNYGYTF.

This clone was detected a few times. The gene calls are TRBV6-1 and TRBJ2-5, with 7 bases identical to TRBD1. The CDR3 is made up of 15 amino acids. The V gene's germline CDR1 is MNHNS and CDR2 SASEGT. The trim removed 2 bases at V and 5 bases at J, leaving 8 bases unmatched. The CDR3 reads CASSELTGSVETQYF. CDR3 in DNA: TGTGCCAGCAGTGAACTGACAGGGTCGGTGGAGACCCAGTACTTC.

The chain couples TRBV24-1 to TRBJ2-3; tentatively, D is TRBD2 (6 bases). V lost 4 bases to trimming and J lost 4 bases, with 20 bases between them. This CDR3 is 17 amino acids long. Germline V gene sequence: CDR1 KGHDR, CDR2 SFDVKD. The CDR3 DNA is TGTGCCACCAGTGACGCCACCTCCGGGAGAATTGCAGATACGCAGTATTTT. Its translation: CATSDATSGRIADTQYF.

The genes are TRBV3-1 (or the pseudogene TRBV3-2) and TRBJ1-6; D may be TRBD1 (5 bases). CDR3 length: 15 amino acids. Trimming took off 5 bases at V and 9 bases at J, with 17 bases between the two ends. CDR1 is LGHDT, CDR2 YNNKEL, per germline (reference sequence). CDR3 in DNA: TGTGCCAGCAGCACGACTGGGGGGGGTTCTTCACCCCTCCACTTT. Translated, it gives CASSTTGGGSSPLHF.

This sequence joins TRBV7-8 and TRBJ1-1; 7 positions match TRBD1. The length of the CDR3 is 15 residues. Germline CDR1 SGHVS, CDR2 FQNEAQ. Losses at the gene ends were 6 bases for V and 1 base for J; bases not matched to a gene: 8. CDR3 bases: TGTGCCAGCAGGAAACAGGGGTCCGCGAACACTGAAGCTTTCTTT. It codes for CASRKQGSANTEAFF.

J is TRBJ2-5 and V is TRBV5-1; perhaps D is TRBD1 or TRBD2 (5 bases each). Trimming stripped 4 bases from V and 8 bases from J, with 18 bases between. Germline CDR1 is SGHRS and CDR2 is YFSETQ. This CDR3 region has 14 residues. The CDR3 is CASSPGTALGTQYF. CDR3 in DNA: TGCGCCAGCAGCCCCGGGACGGCATTGGGAACCCAGTACTTC.